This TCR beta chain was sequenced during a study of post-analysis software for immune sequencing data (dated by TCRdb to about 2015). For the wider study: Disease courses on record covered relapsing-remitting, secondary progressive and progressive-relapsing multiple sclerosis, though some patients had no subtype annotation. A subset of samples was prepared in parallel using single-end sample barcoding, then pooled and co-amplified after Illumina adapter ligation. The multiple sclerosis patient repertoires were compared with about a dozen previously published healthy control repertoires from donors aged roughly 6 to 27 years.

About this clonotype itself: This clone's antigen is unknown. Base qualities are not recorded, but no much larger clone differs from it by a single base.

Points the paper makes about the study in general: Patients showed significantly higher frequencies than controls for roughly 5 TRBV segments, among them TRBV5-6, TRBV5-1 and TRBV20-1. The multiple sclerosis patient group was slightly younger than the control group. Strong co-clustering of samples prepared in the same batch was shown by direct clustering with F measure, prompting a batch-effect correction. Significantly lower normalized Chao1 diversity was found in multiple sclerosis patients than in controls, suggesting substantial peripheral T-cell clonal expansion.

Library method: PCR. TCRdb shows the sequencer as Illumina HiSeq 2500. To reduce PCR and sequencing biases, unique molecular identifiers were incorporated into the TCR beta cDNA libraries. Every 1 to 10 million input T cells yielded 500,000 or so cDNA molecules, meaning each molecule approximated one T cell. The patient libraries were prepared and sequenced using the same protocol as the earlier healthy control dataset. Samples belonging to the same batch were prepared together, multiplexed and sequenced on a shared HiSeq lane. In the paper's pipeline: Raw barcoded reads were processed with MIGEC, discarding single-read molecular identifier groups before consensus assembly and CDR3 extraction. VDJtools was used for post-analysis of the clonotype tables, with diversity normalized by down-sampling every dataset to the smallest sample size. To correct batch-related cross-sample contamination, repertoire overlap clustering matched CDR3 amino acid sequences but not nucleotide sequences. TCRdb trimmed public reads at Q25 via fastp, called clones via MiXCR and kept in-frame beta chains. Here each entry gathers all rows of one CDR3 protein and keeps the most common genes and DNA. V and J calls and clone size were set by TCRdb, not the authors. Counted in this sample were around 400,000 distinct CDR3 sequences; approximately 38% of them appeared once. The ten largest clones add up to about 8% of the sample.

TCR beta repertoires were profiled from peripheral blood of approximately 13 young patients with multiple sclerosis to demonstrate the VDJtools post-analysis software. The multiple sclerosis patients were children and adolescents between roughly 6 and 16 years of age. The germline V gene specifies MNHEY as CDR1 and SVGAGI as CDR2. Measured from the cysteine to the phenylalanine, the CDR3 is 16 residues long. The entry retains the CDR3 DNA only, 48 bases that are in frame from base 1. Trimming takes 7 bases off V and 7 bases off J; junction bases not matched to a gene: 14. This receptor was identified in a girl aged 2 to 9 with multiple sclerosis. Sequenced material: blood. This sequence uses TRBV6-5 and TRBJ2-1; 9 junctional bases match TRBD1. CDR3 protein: CASTSLGDRDGNEQFF. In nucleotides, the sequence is TGTGCCAGCACTTCCTTAGGGGACAGGGATGGAAATGAGCAGTTCTTC.